A single sample is the source of the 8 T cell receptor beta chains below, sequenced in a study of cytomegalovirus exposure and HLA in healthy donors. Using immunoSEQ multiplex PCR, the repertoire was profiled, and TCRdb retains in-frame clones only, with some absent. The data show about 200,000 clones, 85% to 90% seen once. Material: PBMCs. These receptors all stem from a woman aged 18-35 years in good health and CMV-seronegative.

This chain uses TRBV2 with TRBJ2-7; 8 bases are shared with TRBD2. This CDR3 comprises 13 residues. The trim removed 6 bases at V and 2 bases at J, leaving 3 bases unmatched. Germline CDR1 SNHLY, CDR2 FYNNEI. CDR3 protein: CASSPSGPYEQYF. The CDR3 bases are TGTGCCAGCAGCCCTAGCGGGCCCTACGAGCAGTACTTC.

The chain is built from TRBV7-9 and TRBJ1-2; a possible D gene is TRBD1 (5 bases). Trimming left V 5 bases short and J 5 bases short, with 18 bases between. Germline V gene data show CDR1 as SEHNR and CDR2 as FQNEAQ (reference sequence). The CDR3 loop spans 15 amino acids. The CDR3: CASSPSRAGIYGYTF. Here the CDR3 DNA reads TGTGCCAGCAGCCCCTCCAGGGCCGGCATATATGGCTACACCTTC. Looking up the rest from reference TRBV7-9 and TRBJ1-2 gives the full variable domain: DTGVSQNPRHKITKRGQNVTFRCDPISEHNRLYWYRQTLGQGPEFLTYFQNEAQLEKSRLLSDRFSAERPKGSFSTLEIQRTEQGDSAMYLCASSPSRAGIYGYTFGSGTRLTVV.

This chain joins TRBV4-1 and TRBJ2-1; the match to TRBD2 covers 13 bases. CDR1 and CDR2 from the germline V gene are MGHRA and YSYEKL. V shed 0 bases, J shed 7 bases, and the junction held 12 bases outside the gene matches. The CDR3 loop spans 19 amino acids. This CDR3 is CASSQDQTSGRRGMNEQFF. DNA for the CDR3: TGCGCCAGCAGCCAAGATCAGACTAGCGGGAGGAGAGGGATGAATGAGCAGTTCTTC.

The V gene is TRBV27, the J gene TRBJ2-6; the match to TRBD1 covers 7 bases. Trimming at V came to 4 bases and at J to 0 bases, leaving 15 bases not matched to a gene. Germline CDR1 MNHEY, CDR2 SMNVEV (reference sequence). The CDR3 has 20 residues. The CDR3, as DNA: TGTGCCAGCAGTTCAGGACAGGCCCTCTTATCATCCTCTGGGGCCAACGTCCTGACTTTC. Protein product: CASSSGQALLSSSGANVLTF.

The rearrangement joins TRBV6-6 to TRBJ2-7; weak D call: TRBD2 (5 bases). Germline V gene data show CDR1 as MNHNY and CDR2 as SVGAGI (reference sequence). V shed 5 bases and J shed 6 bases, with 11 bases lying between them. The length of the CDR3 is 12 residues. CDR3 protein: CASSKGLAEQYF. CDR3 coding DNA: TGTGCCAGCAGTAAAGGACTTGCCGAGCAGTACTTC.

The chain joins TRBV9 to TRBJ2-7, with D unclear. The CDR3 is made up of 14 amino acids. The ends were cut back, 3 bases at V and 0 bases at J, with 10 bases in the middle. CDR1 and CDR2 (germline): SGDLS, YYNGEE. In DNA form, the CDR3 reads TGTGCCAGCAGCGCTACGGGTTACTCCTACGAGCAGTACTTC. Its protein is CASSATGYSYEQYF.

The V gene is TRBV7-8, the J gene TRBJ1-5, with 8 bases that match TRBD1. The CDR3 is made up of 14 amino acids. J was trimmed by 5 bases and V by 5 bases; bases with no gene match: 5. The V gene's germline CDR1 is SGHVS and CDR2 FQNEAQ. The DNA for the CDR3 is TGTGCCAGCAGCGCAGGACAGGGTTATCAGCCCCAGCATTTT. It yields the protein CASSAGQGYQPQHF.

The rearrangement joins TRBV28 to TRBJ1-1; D gene unclear. CDR1 and CDR2 from the germline V gene are MDHEN and SYDVKM. V lost 6 bases and J lost 6, with 17 bases in between. CDR3 size: 14 residues. The CDR3 DNA is TGTGCCAGCAGCCTTTTGGGCAGGATGGCTGAAGCTTTCTTT. This translates into CASSLLGRMAEAFF.